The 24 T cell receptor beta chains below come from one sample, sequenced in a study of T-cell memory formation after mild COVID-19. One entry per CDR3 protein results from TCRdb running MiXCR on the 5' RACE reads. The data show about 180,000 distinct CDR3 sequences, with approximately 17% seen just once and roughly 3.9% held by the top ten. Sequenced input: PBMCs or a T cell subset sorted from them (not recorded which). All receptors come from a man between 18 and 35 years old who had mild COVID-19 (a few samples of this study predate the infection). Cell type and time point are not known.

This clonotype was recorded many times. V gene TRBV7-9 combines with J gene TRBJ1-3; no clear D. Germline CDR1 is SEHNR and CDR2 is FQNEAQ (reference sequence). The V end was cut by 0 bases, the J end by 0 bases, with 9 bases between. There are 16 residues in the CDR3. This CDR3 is CASSLAERGSGNTIYF. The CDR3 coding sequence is TGTGCCAGCAGCTTAGCCGAACGAGGCTCTGGAAACACCATATATTTT.

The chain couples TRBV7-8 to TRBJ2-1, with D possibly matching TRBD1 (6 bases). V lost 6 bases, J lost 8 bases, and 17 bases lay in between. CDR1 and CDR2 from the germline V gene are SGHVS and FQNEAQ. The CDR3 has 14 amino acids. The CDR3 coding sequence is TGTGCCAGCAGACATGGTCAGGGGTCCTATGAGCAGTTCTTC. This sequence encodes CASRHGQGSYEQFF.

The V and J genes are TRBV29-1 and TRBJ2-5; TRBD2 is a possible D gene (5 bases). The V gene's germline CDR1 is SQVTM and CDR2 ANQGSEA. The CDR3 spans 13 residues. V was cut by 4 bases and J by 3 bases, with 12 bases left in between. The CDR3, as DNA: TGCAGCGTTGTCGCGAGCGGAAAAGAGACCCAGTACTTC. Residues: CSVVASGKETQYF.

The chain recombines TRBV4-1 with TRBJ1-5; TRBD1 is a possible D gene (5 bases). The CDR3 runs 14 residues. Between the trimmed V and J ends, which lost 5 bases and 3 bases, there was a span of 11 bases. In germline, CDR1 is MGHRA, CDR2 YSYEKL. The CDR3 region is CASSRDSYNQPQHF. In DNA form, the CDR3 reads TGCGCCAGCAGCAGAGACAGTTACAATCAGCCCCAGCATTTT.

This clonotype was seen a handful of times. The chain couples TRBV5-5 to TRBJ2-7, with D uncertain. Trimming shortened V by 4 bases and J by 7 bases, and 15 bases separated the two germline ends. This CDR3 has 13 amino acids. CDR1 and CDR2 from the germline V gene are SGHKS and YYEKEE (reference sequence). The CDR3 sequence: CASSATASWEQYF. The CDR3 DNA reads TGTGCCAGCAGCGCTACGGCTTCGTGGGAGCAGTACTTC.

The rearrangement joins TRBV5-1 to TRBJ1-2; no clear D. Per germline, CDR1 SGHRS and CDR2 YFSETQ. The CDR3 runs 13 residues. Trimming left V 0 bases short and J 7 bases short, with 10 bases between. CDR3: CASSLARGGGYTF. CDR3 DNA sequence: TGCGCCAGCAGCTTGGCCCGGGGAGGTGGCTACACCTTC. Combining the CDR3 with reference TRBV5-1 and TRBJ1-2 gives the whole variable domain KAGVTQTPRYLIKTRGQQVTLSCSPISGHRSVSWYQQTPGQGLQFLFEYFSETQRNKGNFPGRFSGRQFSNSRSEMNVSTLELGDSALYLCASSLARGGGYTFGSGTRLTVV.

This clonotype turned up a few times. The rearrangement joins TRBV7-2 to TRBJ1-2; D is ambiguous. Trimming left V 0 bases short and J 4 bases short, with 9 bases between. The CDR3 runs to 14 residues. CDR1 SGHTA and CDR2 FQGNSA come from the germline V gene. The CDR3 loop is CASSLARASYGYTF. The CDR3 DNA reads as TGTGCCAGCAGCTTAGCTCGGGCCTCCTATGGCTACACCTTC. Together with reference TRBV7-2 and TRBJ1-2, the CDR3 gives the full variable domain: GAGVSQSPSNKVTEKGKDVELRCDPISGHTALYWYRQSLGQGLEFLIYFQGNSAPDKSGLPSDRFSAERTGGSVSTLTIQRTQQEDSAVYLCASSLARASYGYTFGSGTRLTVV.

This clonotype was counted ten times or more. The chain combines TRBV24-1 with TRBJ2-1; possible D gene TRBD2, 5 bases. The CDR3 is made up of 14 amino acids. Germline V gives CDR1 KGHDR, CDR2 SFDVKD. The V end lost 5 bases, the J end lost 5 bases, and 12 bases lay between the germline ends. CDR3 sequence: CATSAGLPNNEQFF. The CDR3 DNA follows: TGTGCCACCAGTGCCGGACTGCCGAACAATGAGCAGTTCTTC.

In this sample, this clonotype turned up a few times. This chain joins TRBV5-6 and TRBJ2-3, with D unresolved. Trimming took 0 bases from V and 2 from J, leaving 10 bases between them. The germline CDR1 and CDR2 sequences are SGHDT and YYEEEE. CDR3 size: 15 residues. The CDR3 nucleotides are TGTGCCAGCAGCTTGGCGAACAGAATCACAGATACGCAGTATTTT. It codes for CASSLANRITDTQYF.

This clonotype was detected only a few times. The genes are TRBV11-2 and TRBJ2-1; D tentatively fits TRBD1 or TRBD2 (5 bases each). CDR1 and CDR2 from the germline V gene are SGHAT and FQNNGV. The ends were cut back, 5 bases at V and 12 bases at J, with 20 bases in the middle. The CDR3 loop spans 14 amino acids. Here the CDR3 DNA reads TGTGCCAGCAGCCCCCTGAGGGACGGATCGGGGCAGTTCTTC. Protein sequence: CASSPLRDGSGQFF. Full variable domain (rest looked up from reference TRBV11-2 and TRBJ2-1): EAGVAQSPRYKIIEKRQSVAFWCNPISGHATLYWYQQILGQGPKLLIQFQNNGVVDDSQLPKDRFSAERLKGVDSTLKIQPAKLEDSAVYLCASSPLRDGSGQFFGPGTRLTVL.

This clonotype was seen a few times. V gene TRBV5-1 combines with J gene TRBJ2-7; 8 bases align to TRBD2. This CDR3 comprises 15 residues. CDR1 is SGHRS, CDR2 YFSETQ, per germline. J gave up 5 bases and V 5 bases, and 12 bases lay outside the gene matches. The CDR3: CASSPRGGGNHEQYF. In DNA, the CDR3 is TGCGCCAGCAGTCCGCGGGGCGGGGGGAACCACGAGCAGTACTTC.

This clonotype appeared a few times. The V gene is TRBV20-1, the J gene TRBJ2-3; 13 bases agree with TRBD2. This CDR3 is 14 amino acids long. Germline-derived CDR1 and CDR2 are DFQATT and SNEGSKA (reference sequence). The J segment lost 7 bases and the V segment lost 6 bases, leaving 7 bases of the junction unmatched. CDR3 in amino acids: CSAMTSGGWNTQYF. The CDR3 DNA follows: TGCAGTGCGATGACTAGCGGGGGGTGGAATACGCAGTATTTT.

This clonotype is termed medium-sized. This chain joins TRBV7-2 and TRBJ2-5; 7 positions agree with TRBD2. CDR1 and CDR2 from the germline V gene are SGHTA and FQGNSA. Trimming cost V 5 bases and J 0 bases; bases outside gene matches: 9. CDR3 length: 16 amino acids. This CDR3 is CASSPGLVPYQETQYF. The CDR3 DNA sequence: TGTGCCAGCAGCCCCGGACTAGTACCGTACCAAGAGACCCAGTACTTC.

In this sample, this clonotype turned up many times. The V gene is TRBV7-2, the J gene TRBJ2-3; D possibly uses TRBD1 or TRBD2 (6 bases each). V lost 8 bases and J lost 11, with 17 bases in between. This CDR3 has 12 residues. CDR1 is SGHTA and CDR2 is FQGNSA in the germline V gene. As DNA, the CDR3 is TGTGCCAGCGGCCGGGGGCCGGATCGGCAGTATTTT. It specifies CASGRGPDRQYF.

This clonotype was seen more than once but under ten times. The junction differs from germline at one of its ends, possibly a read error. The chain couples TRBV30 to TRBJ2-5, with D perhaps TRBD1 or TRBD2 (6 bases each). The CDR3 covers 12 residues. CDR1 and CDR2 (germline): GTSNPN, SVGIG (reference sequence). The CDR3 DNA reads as TGCTCCGGGGGCAGCCAAGGAGGGACCCAGTACTTC. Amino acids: CSGGSQGGTQYF. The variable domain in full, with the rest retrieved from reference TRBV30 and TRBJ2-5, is SQTIHQWPATLVQPVGSPLSLECTVEGTSNPNLYWYRQAAGRGLQLLFYSVGIGQISSEVPQNLSASRPQDRQFILSSKKLLLSDSGFYLCSGGSQGGTQYFGPGTRLLVL.

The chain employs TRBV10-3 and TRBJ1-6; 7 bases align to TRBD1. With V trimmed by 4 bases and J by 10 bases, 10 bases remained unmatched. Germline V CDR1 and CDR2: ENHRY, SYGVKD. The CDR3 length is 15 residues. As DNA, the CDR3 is TGTGCCATCAGTGGATCGACAGGGTGGGGATCACCCCTCCACTTT. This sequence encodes CAISGSTGWGSPLHF.

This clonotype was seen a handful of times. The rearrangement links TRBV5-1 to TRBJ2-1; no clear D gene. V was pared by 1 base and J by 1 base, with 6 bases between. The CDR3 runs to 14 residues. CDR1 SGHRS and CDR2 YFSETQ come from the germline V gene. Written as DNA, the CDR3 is TGCGCCAGCAGCTTGTCGACGTCCTACAATGAGCAGTTCTTC. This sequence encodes CASSLSTSYNEQFF.

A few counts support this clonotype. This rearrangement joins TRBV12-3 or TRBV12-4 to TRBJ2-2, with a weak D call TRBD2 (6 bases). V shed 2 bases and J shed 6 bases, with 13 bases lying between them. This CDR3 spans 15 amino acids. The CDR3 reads CASSLRLASSGELFF. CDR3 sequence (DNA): TGTGCCAGCAGTTTAAGGCTAGCGAGCTCCGGGGAGCTGTTTTTT.

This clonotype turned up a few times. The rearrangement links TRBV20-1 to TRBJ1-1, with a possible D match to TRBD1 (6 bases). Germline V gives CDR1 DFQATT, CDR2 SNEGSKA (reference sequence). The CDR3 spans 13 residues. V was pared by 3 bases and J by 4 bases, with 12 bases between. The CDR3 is CSARIQGSTEAFF. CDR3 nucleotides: TGCAGTGCTAGGATTCAGGGGAGCACTGAAGCTTTCTTT.

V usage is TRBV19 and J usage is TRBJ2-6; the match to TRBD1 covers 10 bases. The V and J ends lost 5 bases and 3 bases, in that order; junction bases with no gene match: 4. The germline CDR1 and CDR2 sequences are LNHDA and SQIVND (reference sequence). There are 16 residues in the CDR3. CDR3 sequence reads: CASSRQGAIGANVLTF. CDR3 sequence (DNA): TGTGCCAGTAGTCGACAGGGGGCGATTGGGGCCAACGTCCTGACTTTC.

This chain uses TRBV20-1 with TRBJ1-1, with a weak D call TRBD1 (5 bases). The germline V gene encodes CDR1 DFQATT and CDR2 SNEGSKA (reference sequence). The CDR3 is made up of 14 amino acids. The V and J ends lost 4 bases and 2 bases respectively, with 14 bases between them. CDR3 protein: CSATLGAGNTEAFF. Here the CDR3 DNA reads TGCAGTGCTACCCTCGGGGCGGGAAACACTGAAGCTTTCTTT.

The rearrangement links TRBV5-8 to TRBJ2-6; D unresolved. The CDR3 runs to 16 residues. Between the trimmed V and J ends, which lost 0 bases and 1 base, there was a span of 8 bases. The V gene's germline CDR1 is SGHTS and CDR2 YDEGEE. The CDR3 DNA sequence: TGTGCCAGCAGCTTGGGAGAGCCGTCTGGGGCCAACGTCCTGACTTTC. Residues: CASSLGEPSGANVLTF. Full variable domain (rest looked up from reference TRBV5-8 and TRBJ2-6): EAGVTQSPTHLIKTRGQQATLRCSPISGHTSVYWYQQALGLGLQFLLWYDEGEERNRGNFPPRFSGRQFPNYSSELNVNALELEDSALYLCASSLGEPSGANVLTFGAGSRLTVL.

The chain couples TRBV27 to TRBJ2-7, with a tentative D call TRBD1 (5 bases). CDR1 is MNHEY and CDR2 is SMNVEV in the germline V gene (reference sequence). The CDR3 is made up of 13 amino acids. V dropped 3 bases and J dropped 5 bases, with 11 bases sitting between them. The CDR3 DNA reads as TGTGCCAGCAGTTTGCCCAAAGGGGACGAGCAGTACGTC. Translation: CASSLPKGDEQYV.

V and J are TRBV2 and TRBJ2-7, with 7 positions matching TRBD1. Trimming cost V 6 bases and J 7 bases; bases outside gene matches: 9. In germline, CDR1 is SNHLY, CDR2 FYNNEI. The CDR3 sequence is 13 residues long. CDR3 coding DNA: TGTGCCAGCAGCGACAGGGCCGCGGGTGAGCAGTACTTC. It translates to CASSDRAAGEQYF. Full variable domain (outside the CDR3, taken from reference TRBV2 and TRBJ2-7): EPEVTQTPSHQVTQMGQEVILRCVPISNHLYFYWYRQILGQKVEFLVSFYNNEISEKSEIFDDQFSVERPDGSNFTLKIRSTKLEDSAMYFCASSDRAAGEQYFGPGTRLTVT.